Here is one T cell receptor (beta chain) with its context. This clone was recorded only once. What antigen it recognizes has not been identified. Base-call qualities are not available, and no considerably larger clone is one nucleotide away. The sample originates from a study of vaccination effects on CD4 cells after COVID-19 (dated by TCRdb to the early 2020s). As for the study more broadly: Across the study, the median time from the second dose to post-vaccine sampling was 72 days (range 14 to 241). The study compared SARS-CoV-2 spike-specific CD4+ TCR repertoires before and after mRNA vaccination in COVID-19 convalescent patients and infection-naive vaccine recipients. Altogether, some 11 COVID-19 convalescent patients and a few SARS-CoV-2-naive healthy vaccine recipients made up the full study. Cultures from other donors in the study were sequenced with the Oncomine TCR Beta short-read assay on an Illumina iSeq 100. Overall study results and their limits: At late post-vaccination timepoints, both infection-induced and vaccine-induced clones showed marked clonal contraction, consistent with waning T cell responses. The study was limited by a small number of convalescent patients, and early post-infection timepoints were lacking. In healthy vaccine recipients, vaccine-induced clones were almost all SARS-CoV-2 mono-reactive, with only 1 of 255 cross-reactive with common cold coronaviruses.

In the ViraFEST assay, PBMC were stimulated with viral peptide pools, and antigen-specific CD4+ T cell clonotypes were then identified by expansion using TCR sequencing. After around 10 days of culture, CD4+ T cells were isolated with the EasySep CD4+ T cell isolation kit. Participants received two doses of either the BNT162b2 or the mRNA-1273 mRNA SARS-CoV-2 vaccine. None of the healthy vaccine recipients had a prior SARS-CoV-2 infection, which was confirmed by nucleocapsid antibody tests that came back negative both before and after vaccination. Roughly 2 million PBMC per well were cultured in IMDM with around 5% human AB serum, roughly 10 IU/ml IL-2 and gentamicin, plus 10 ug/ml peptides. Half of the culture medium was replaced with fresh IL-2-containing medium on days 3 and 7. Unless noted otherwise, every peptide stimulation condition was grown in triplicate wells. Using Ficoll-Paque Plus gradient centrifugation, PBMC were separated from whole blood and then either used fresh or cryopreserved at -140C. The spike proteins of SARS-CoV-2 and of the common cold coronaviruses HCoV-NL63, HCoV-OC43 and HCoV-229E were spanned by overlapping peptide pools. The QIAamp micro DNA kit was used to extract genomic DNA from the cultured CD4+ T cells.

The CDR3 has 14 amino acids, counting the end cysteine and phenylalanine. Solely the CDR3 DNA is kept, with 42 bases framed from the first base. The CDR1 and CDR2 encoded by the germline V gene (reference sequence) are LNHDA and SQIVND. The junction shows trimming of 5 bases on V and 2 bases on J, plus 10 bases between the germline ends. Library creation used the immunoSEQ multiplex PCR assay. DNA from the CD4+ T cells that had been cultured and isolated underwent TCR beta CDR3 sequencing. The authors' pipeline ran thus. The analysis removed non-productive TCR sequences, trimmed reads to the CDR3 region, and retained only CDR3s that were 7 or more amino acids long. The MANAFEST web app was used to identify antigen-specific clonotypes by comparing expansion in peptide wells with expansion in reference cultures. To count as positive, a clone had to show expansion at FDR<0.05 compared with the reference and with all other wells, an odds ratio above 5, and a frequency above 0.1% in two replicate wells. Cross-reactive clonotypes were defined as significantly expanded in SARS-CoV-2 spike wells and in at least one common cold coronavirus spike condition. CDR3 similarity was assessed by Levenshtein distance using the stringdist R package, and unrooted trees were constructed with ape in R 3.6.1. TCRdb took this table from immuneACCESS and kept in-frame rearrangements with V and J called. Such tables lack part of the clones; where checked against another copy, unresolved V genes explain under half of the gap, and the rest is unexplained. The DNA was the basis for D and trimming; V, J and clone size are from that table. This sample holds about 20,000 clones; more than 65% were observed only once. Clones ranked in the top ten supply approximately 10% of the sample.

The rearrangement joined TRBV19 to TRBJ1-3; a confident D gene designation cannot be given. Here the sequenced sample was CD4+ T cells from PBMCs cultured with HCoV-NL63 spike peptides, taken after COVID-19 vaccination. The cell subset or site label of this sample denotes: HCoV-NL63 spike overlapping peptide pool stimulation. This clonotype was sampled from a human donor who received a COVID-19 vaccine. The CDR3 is CASSRERAGNTIYF. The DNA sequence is TGTGCCAGTAGTCGGGAGAGGGCTGGAAACACCATATATTTT.